A selection of T cell receptor beta chains follows, all from one sample in a study of cytomegalovirus exposure and HLA in healthy donors. Repertoires were generated with immunoSEQ multiplex PCR, while TCRdb's copy carries only in-frame clones and drops some. The table records 110,000 to 150,000 clones, less than 95% of them present only once. Sequenced sample: PBMCs. These receptors all come from a young man in good health and CMV-seropositive. Each CDR3 is given with its conserved first and last residue. The D gene is left open where the match is weak. Rows give clone size only sometimes, using once, few, many, or a class for an expanded clone.

.,.,TRBV29-1,TRBJ1-3,TGCAGCGCTTCGACTGAGACTGGAAACACCATATATTTT,CSASTETGNTIYF
TRBD1,.,TRBV27,TRBJ1-1,TGTGCCAGCAGTTCAGGACAGGGGGGTGAAGCTTTCTTT,CASSSGQGGEAFF
TRBD2,.,TRBV5-6,TRBJ2-2,TGTGCCAGCAGCCGACTAGCGGGAGGGCCGCTGAACACCGGGGAGCTGTTTTTT,CASSRLAGGPLNTGELFF
.,.,TRBV29-1,TRBJ2-3,TGCAGCGTTGATCTAGGAGCCGGCACAGATACGCAGTATTTT,CSVDLGAGTDTQYF
.,.,TRBV7-8,TRBJ1-5,TGTGCCAGCAGCCCCCGGACAGGCAATCAGCCCCAGCATTTT,CASSPRTGNQPQHF
TRBD1,.,TRBV10-3,TRBJ1-1,TGTGCCTCGAAGACGGGACAGAGGAACACTGAAGCTTTCTTT,CASKTGQRNTEAFF
TRBD2,.,TRBV15,TRBJ2-3,TGTGCCACCAGCAGAGTGGTGACTAGCAGAAGCACAGATACGCAGTATTTT,CATSRVVTSRSTDTQYF
.,.,TRBV27,TRBJ2-3,TGTGCCAGCAGTCCCGTTTCGGGTAGCACAGATACGCAGTATTTT,CASSPVSGSTDTQYF
.,once,TRBV18,TRBJ1-1,TGTGCCAGCTCAATGACAGGGAACACTGAAGCTTTCTTT,CASSMTGNTEAFF
.,.,TRBV7-3,TRBJ2-1,TGTGCCAGCAGCTTGACTGGCGTCGGAGCCCATGAGCAGTTCTTC,CASSLTGVGAHEQFF
.,.,TRBV13,TRBJ2-3,TGTGCCAGCAGCTTTCGCCAGGGGCTTAGCACAGATACGCAGTATTTT,CASSFRQGLSTDTQYF
TRBD2,.,TRBV15,TRBJ2-1,TGTGCCACCAGCAGGGGAAAAGCGGGGTTGAGGGGGCAGTTCTTC,CATSRGKAGLRGQFF
.,.,TRBV5-6,TRBJ1-1,TGTGCCAGCAGCTTGCGGGGAAGGAACACTGAAGCTTTCTTT,CASSLRGRNTEAFF
.,.,TRBV10-3,TRBJ1-1,TGTGCCATCAGTGAGATCAAGACCGGGATTCCACTTGAAGCTTTCTTT,CAISEIKTGIPLEAFF
.,.,TRBV29-1,TRBJ2-1,TGCAGCGTTGATTCCAAATACAATGAGCAGTTCTTC,CSVDSKYNEQFF
.,.,TRBV2,TRBJ2-3,TGTGCCAGCAGTGAACAGGTTCGCACAGATACGCAGTATTTT,CASSEQVRTDTQYF
.,once,TRBV2,TRBJ1-4,TGTGCCAGCAGTCCTAACAGAGCAACTAATGAAAAACTGTTTTTT,CASSPNRATNEKLFF
TRBD1,.,TRBV7-7,TRBJ2-1,TGTGCTAGCAGTAGACGTGCGGGACAGGGAGACAATGAGCAGTTCTTC,CASSRRAGQGDNEQFF
.,.,TRBV27,TRBJ2-7,TGTGCCAGCAGAGGACCAGGGGTGGCCCTCTCCTACGAGCAGTACTTC,CASRGPGVALSYEQYF
.,.,TRBV10-3,TRBJ1-4,TGTGCCATCAGTTCCCCGACAGAGAATGAAAAACTGTTTTTT,CAISSPTENEKLFF
.,few,TRBV4-1,TRBJ2-7,TGCGCCAGCAGCCAATTTCAAGAGCAGTACTTC,CASSQFQEQYF
TRBD1,.,TRBV30,TRBJ2-3,TGTGCCTGGAAAAGGAGGGACAGGGGCACAGATACGCAGTATTTT,CAWKRRDRGTDTQYF
.,.,TRBV28,TRBJ1-1,TGTGCCAGCATCCACCCGACTGTGAACACTGAAGCTTTCTTT,CASIHPTVNTEAFF
TRBD2,.,TRBV5-1,TRBJ2-5,TGCGCCAGCAGTCACGGGACTAGATTGGAGACCCAGTACTTC,CASSHGTRLETQYF
TRBD2,.,TRBV5-1,TRBJ2-1,TGCGCCAGCGCGCGGGACGGACTAGTGCTATATGAGCAGTTCTTC,CASARDGLVLYEQFF